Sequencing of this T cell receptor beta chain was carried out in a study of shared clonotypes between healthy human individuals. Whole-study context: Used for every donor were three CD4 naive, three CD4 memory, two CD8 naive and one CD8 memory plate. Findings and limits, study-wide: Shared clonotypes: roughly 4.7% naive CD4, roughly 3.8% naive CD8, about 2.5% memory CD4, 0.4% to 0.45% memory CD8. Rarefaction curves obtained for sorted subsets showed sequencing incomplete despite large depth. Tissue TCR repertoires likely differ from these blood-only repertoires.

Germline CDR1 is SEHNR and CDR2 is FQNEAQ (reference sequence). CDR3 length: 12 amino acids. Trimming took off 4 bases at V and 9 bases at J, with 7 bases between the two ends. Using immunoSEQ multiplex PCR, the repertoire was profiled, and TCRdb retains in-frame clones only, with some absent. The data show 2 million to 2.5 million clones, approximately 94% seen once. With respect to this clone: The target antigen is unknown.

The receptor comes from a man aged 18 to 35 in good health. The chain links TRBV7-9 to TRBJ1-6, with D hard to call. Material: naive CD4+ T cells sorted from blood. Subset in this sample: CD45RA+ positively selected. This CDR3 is CASSSLVSPLHF. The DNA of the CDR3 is TGTGCCAGCAGCTCACTTGTTTCACCCCTCCACTTT.